Presented here are 29 T cell receptor beta chains from one specimen sequenced in a study of long-term antiretroviral therapy in people with HIV. Survey level was the resolution at which the v3.0 immunoSEQ assay ran. Method: immunoSEQ multiplex PCR; TCRdb's copy keeps in-frame clones and lacks some. The table records 24,000 or so clones, 70% to 90% of them present only once. The specimen was unsorted PBMCs, collected 1.9 years after starting antiretroviral therapy. These TCRs come from a woman aged 30 to 39 with HIV.

The chain links TRBV6-1 to TRBJ2-7; 7 nucleotides agree with TRBD1. Germline V gene data show CDR1 as MNHNS and CDR2 as SASEGT. V was pared by 1 base and J by 2 bases, with 5 bases of the junction left unmatched. This CDR3 has 15 amino acids. This chain's CDR3 is CASSEGGQTAYEQYV. The CDR3 DNA follows: TGTGCCAGCAGTGAAGGGGGACAGACGGCCTACGAGCAGTACGTC.

This clone showed up just a few times. The chain is built from TRBV19 and TRBJ1-6; D may be TRBD1 (5 bases). This CDR3 is built from 14 residues. Germline V gene data show CDR1 as LNHDA and CDR2 as SQIVND (reference sequence). Trimming shortened V by 5 bases and J by 10 bases, and 15 bases separated the two germline ends. The chain's CDR3 is CASSPRVSRSPLHF. The CDR3, as DNA: TGTGCCAGTAGTCCCAGGGTTTCGCGGTCACCCCTCCACTTT. Looking up the rest from reference TRBV19 and TRBJ1-6 gives the full variable domain: DGGITQSPKYLFRKEGQNVTLSCEQNLNHDAMYWYRQDPGQGLRLIYYSQIVNDFQKGDIAEGYSVSREKKESFPLTVTSAQKNPTAFYLCASSPRVSRSPLHFGNGTRLTVT.

The rearrangement uses TRBV7-8 and TRBJ2-1, with 10 bases identical to TRBD2. V shed 1 base and J 0 bases; nucleotides not matched to a gene: 3. This CDR3 region has 17 residues. Per the germline V gene, CDR1 is SGHVS and CDR2 is FQNEAQ. The CDR3 region has the DNA TGTGCCAGCAGCTTAGGGACTAGCGGCCTCTCCTACAATGAGCAGTTCTTC. It codes for CASSLGTSGLSYNEQFF.

There are a few counts of this clone. The chain carries TRBV11-2 and TRBJ1-2, with D possibly matching TRBD1 (6 bases). From germline, CDR1 is SGHAT and CDR2 FQNNGV. Trimming left V 3 bases short and J 8 bases short, with 19 bases between. The CDR3 contains 15 residues. CDR3 in DNA: TGTGCCAGCAGCTTCCAAACTACTTCAGGGGCCGGCTACACCTTC. Translating it yields CASSFQTTSGAGYTF. Drawing the rest from reference TRBV11-2 and TRBJ1-2, the complete variable domain is EAGVAQSPRYKIIEKRQSVAFWCNPISGHATLYWYQQILGQGPKLLIQFQNNGVVDDSQLPKDRFSAERLKGVDSTLKIQPAKLEDSAVYLCASSFQTTSGAGYTFGSGTRLTVV.

The chain recombines TRBV6-5 with TRBJ2-2; the D is unclear. Germline V lookup: CDR1 MNHEY, CDR2 SVGAGI. This CDR3 has 12 amino acids. The V gene lost 5 bases and the J gene lost 4 bases, with 5 bases spanning the gap. CDR3 nucleotides: TGTGCCAGCAGTAAGACCACCGGGGAGCTGTTTTTT. Residues: CASSKTTGELFF.

V and J are TRBV27 and TRBJ1-2; D possibly corresponds to TRBD1 (5 bases). The CDR3 is made up of 13 amino acids. CDR1 is MNHEY, CDR2 SMNVEV, per germline (reference sequence). V gave up 5 bases and J gave up 8 bases, with 15 bases separating them. CDR3 sequence reads: CASSPGLLGGYTF. The CDR3 coding sequence is TGTGCCAGCAGTCCGGGACTCCTAGGGGGCTACACCTTC.

V and J are TRBV6-4 and TRBJ2-3; no clear D gene. Trimming cost V 4 bases and J 5 bases, with 10 bases left between them. In germline, CDR1 is MRHNA, CDR2 SNTAGT. The CDR3 loop spans 13 amino acids. The CDR3 loop reads CASSVKERDTQYF. CDR3 DNA sequence: TGTGCCAGCAGTGTTAAGGAGAGAGATACGCAGTATTTT.

The chain employs TRBV7-2 and TRBJ2-1; D is uncertain. This CDR3 has 13 amino acids. From germline, CDR1 is SGHTA and CDR2 FQGNSA. The V end lost 2 bases, the J end lost 7 bases, and 9 bases lay between the germline ends. The CDR3 region has the DNA TGTGCCAGCAGCTTATGGGTGGGGAATGAGCAGTTCTTC. Protein product: CASSLWVGNEQFF.

The CDR3 spells CASRGTGVRNTIYF. As DNA, the CDR3 is TGTGCCAGCAGAGGGACAGGCGTAAGAAACACCATATATTTT. The rearrangement uses TRBV2 and TRBJ1-3; 8 bases are shared with TRBD1. V was pared by 6 bases and J by 5 bases, with 6 bases of the junction left unmatched. Germline V gives CDR1 SNHLY, CDR2 FYNNEI. The CDR3 consists of 14 residues.

The J gene is TRBJ1-5, the V gene TRBV7-8, with 7 nucleotides matching TRBD1. Germline CDR1 SGHVS, CDR2 FQNEAQ. This CDR3 has 14 residues. J gave up 5 bases and V 5 bases, and 6 bases lay outside the gene matches. CDR3 amino acids: CASSQVDRDQPQHF. The CDR3 DNA reads TGTGCCAGCAGCCAAGTCGACAGGGATCAGCCCCAGCATTTT.

This chain joins TRBV9 and TRBJ1-2, with D tentatively TRBD1 (6 bases). The CDR3 length is 16 residues. The germline gives CDR1 SGDLS, CDR2 YYNGEE. The V and J ends lost 0 bases and 8 bases respectively, with 20 bases between them. The CDR3 DNA reads TGTGCCAGCAGCGTAGGGGGGGGGCTAACAGGGCTGGGCTACACCTTC. It yields the protein CASSVGGGLTGLGYTF.

V usage is TRBV27 and J usage is TRBJ2-3; 7 bases agree with TRBD2. Unmatched junction bases numbered 2, after V lost 3 bases and J lost 2 bases. Germline V lookup: CDR1 MNHEY, CDR2 SMNVEV (reference sequence). The CDR3 length is 14 residues. This CDR3 reads CASSFAGVTDTQYF. As DNA, the CDR3 is TGTGCCAGCAGTTTTGCGGGGGTCACAGATACGCAGTATTTT.

The CDR3 here is CASSLRRASRYTEAFF. CDR3 DNA: TGTGCCAGCAGCTTGAGAAGGGCTTCCCGGTACACTGAAGCTTTCTTT. The J gene is TRBJ1-1, the V gene TRBV5-6, with D unclear. Between the trimmed V and J ends, which lost 1 base and 3 bases, there was a span of 16 bases. Germline lookup yields CDR1 SGHDT and CDR2 YYEEEE. CDR3 length equals 16 residues.

This chain links TRBV2 with TRBJ2-5; D is ambiguous. Germline V gene lookup returns CDR1 SNHLY and CDR2 FYNNEI. The CDR3 sequence is 15 residues long. With 3 bases removed from V and 5 bases from J, the gap between germline ends came to 16 bases. CDR3 in amino acids: CASSDAFTSRETQYF. CDR3 coding DNA: TGTGCCAGCAGTGATGCGTTTACCTCGAGGGAGACCCAGTACTTC.

The chain employs TRBV6-6 and TRBJ2-5, with D perhaps matching TRBD1 (6 bases). Trimming took 7 bases from V and 5 from J, leaving 14 bases between them. CDR3 length: 13 residues. Germline V gives CDR1 MNHNY, CDR2 SVGAGI (reference sequence). The CDR3 nucleotides read TGTGCCAGCACCACAAACGACAGGGAGACCCAGTACTTC. Amino acid sequence: CASTTNDRETQYF.

This chain links TRBV7-9 with TRBJ2-2, with D possibly being TRBD1 or TRBD2 (6 bases each). V shed 8 bases and J shed 4 bases, with 14 bases lying between them. Germline loops: CDR1 SEHNR, CDR2 FQNEAQ (reference sequence). The CDR3 contains 14 residues. CDR3 coding DNA: TGTGCCAGCGCACAGGGACTGGGCACCGGGGAGCTGTTTTTT. It translates to CASAQGLGTGELFF.

The rearrangement joins TRBV2 to TRBJ2-2, with D tentatively TRBD1 (6 bases). Germline V gives CDR1 SNHLY, CDR2 FYNNEI. The V and J ends lost 3 bases and 5 bases respectively, with 10 bases between them. There are 14 residues in the CDR3. The CDR3 reads CASSEARGTGELFF. CDR3 nucleotide sequence: TGTGCCAGCAGTGAGGCTAGGGGGACCGGGGAGCTGTTTTTT.

The CDR3: CASGLVDSPLHF. In DNA form, the CDR3 reads TGTGCTAGTGGTTTGGTGGATTCACCCCTCCACTTT. V gene TRBV12-5 combines with J gene TRBJ1-6; D not resolved. Germline V gene lookup returns CDR1 LGHNT and CDR2 FRNRAP. The germline V and J ends were trimmed by 0 bases and 8 bases, with 2 bases remaining between them. This CDR3 is built from 12 residues.

The count of this clone is one. The rearrangement joins TRBV7-9 to TRBJ1-4; 9 bases line up with TRBD1. This CDR3 contains 14 residues. Germline CDR1 reads SEHNR; CDR2 reads FQNEAQ (reference sequence). Trimming took 4 bases from V and 5 from J; bases not matched to a gene: 2. Written as DNA, the CDR3 is TGTGCCAGCAGCTGGACAGGGGCCAATGAAAAACTGTTTTTT. It codes for CASSWTGANEKLFF.

This clone was recorded once. The chain employs TRBV29-1 and TRBJ1-1; 8 nucleotides match TRBD1. The germline gives CDR1 SQVTM, CDR2 ANQGSEA. This CDR3 is built from 12 residues. Trimming took 4 bases from V and 5 from J; bases not matched to a gene: 3. The DNA of the CDR3 is TGCAGCGTTGTTACAGGGGGGACTGAAGCTTTCTTT. Translating it yields CSVVTGGTEAFF.

This chain links TRBV29-1 with TRBJ1-1; 8 bases map to TRBD1. J was trimmed by 2 bases and V by 7 bases; bases with no gene match: 6. Germline lookup yields CDR1 SQVTM and CDR2 ANQGSEA. The CDR3 spans 13 residues. The CDR3 nucleotides are TGCAGCGCCAACGGACAGGGCAACACTGAAGCTTTCTTT. Protein product: CSANGQGNTEAFF.

The chain combines TRBV27 with TRBJ2-3; D not certain. V was cut by 3 bases and J by 0 bases, with 7 bases left in between. This CDR3 has 14 residues. The germline CDR1 and CDR2 sequences are MNHEY and SMNVEV (reference sequence). CDR3 sequence: CASSFLPSTDTQYF. The CDR3, as DNA: TGTGCCAGCAGTTTTCTCCCAAGCACAGATACGCAGTATTTT.

This rearrangement joins TRBV6-1 to TRBJ1-2; D uncertain. The length of the CDR3 is 13 residues. V was cut by 3 bases and J by 7 bases, with 12 bases left in between. Germline CDR1 is MNHNS and CDR2 is SASEGT. The CDR3, as DNA: TGTGCCAGCAGTGATGGACGGTGGGTTGGCTACACCTTC. Its protein product is CASSDGRWVGYTF.

The V call is TRBV7-5, the J call TRBJ1-5; the table's D call of TRBD1 was not tested on the DNA. TRBV7-5 constitutes a pseudogene. The CDR3 runs to 18 residues. The CDR3 coding sequence is TGTGCCAGAAGCTCACTACCGGAGCGGACAGCCGCAGGACAGCCCCAGCATTTT. Translating it yields CARSSLPERTAAGQPQHF.

This chain uses TRBV19 with TRBJ1-4; TRBD1 matches at 9 bases. Germline V gene sequence: CDR1 LNHDA, CDR2 SQIVND (reference sequence). The length of the CDR3 is 11 residues. The trim removed 8 bases at V and 14 bases at J, leaving 6 bases unmatched. The CDR3: CASSGQGPLFF. CDR3 bases: TGTGCCAGTTCTGGACAGGGGCCCCTGTTTTTT.

The V gene is TRBV6-1, the J gene TRBJ2-7, with 9 bases matching TRBD2. With 3 bases clipped from V and 3 bases from J, the junction kept 6 bases outside the gene matches. Looked up from germline, CDR1 is MNHNS and CDR2 is SASEGT. This CDR3 region has 15 residues. The chain's CDR3 is CASSELAGELYEQYF. CDR3 DNA sequence: TGTGCCAGCAGTGAGTTAGCGGGGGAGCTCTACGAGCAGTACTTC.

The rearrangement links TRBV7-9 to TRBJ2-5, with D tentatively TRBD1 (6 bases). The CDR3 runs to 15 residues. Germline values: CDR1 SEHNR, CDR2 FQNEAQ (reference sequence). The ends were cut back, 1 base at V and 2 bases at J, with 11 bases in the middle. CDR3: CASSLGPQGQETQYF. CDR3 DNA: TGTGCCAGCAGCTTAGGACCCCAGGGGCAAGAGACCCAGTACTTC.

The V and J genes are TRBV4-1 and TRBJ1-1; a weak D match, TRBD1 (5 bases). The CDR3 loop spans 15 amino acids. Trimming left V 3 bases short and J 11 bases short, with 22 bases between. The V gene's germline CDR1 is MGHRA and CDR2 YSYEKL. The CDR3 region is CASSHAGTRLGLAFF. CDR3 DNA sequence: TGCGCCAGCAGCCACGCCGGGACGCGGTTGGGCTTGGCTTTCTTT.

This chain uses TRBV9 with TRBJ1-2; D not resolved. Germline CDR1 and CDR2: SGDLS and YYNGEE. The CDR3 has 16 amino acids. Trimming shortened V by 4 bases and J by 5 bases, and 21 bases separated the two germline ends. The CDR3 nucleotides are TGTGCCAGCAGCATGAGACATCTAGGCTCAGGATATGGCTACACCTTC. It codes for CASSMRHLGSGYGYTF.